These 8 T cell receptor beta chains share one sample of origin, sequenced in a study of vaccination and CD4 T cells after COVID-19. The antigens these receptors bind are not known. Treatment specified: roughly ten-day PBMC culture with coronavirus spike peptide pools or control peptides (ViraFEST assay). Researchers used the Oncomine TCR Beta short-read assay to sequence DNA from cultured CD4+ T cells. TCRdb re-called the PCR reads with MiXCR, one entry per CDR3 protein. The profile shows 20,000 to 30,000 distinct CDR3 sequences, about 60% of them singletons. The sample taken for sequencing was CD4+ T cells from blood, cultured in vitro. Receptors originate from a human donor who had recovered from COVID-19.

This chain uses TRBV20-1 with TRBJ1-2; TRBD1 aligns across 7 bases. The length of the CDR3 is 13 residues. The germline CDR1 and CDR2 sequences are DFQATT and SNEGSKA (reference sequence). The ends lost 5 bases at V and 5 bases at J; junction bases unmatched: 8. The CDR3 loop is CSAGTETNYGYTF. As DNA, the CDR3 is TGCAGTGCTGGGACAGAGACCAATTATGGCTACACCTTC.

The genes are TRBV19 and TRBJ1-2; maybe TRBD1 (5 bases). The germline V gene encodes CDR1 LNHDA and CDR2 SQIVND (reference sequence). The CDR3 is 13 amino acids. Trimming removed 11 bases at V and 2 bases at J, with 15 bases between. The CDR3 reads CAGSTEGNYGYTF. DNA for the CDR3: TGTGCCGGAAGTACCGAGGGGAACTATGGCTACACCTTC.

This clonotype was seen more than once but under ten times. The chain has TRBV12-3 or TRBV12-4 and TRBJ2-5; TRBD1 or TRBD2 may be the D gene (5 bases each). The CDR3 runs 14 residues. Trimming removed 4 bases from V and 2 bases from J, with 11 bases in between. The CDR3, as DNA: TGTGCCAGCAGTTACCCCGGGACGCAAGAGACCCAGTACTTC. Translated: CASSYPGTQETQYF.

This clonotype was seen a few times. CDR3: CASSFGDRVGEKLFF. CDR3 sequence (DNA): TGTGCCAGCAGCTTCGGGGACAGGGTGGGTGAAAAACTGTTTTTT. The genes are TRBV7-2 and TRBJ1-4; 9 bases map to TRBD1. Germline CDR1 is SGHTA and CDR2 is FQGNSA. The CDR3 has 15 amino acids. Unmatched junction bases numbered 6, after V lost 3 bases and J lost 7 bases.

The chain carries TRBV20-1 and TRBJ1-1, with D perhaps matching TRBD1 (6 bases). This CDR3 contains 16 residues. Germline CDR1 and CDR2: DFQATT and SNEGSKA (reference sequence). V was cut by 0 bases and J by 4 bases, with 18 bases left in between. The CDR3: CSARDQLDQGFTEAFF. The CDR3 bases are TGCAGTGCTAGAGATCAATTGGACCAGGGGTTCACTGAAGCTTTCTTT.

The genes are TRBV20-1 and TRBJ2-7; 16 nucleotides agree with TRBD2. This CDR3 is built from 16 residues. Germline trimming cut 6 bases from V and 1 base from J; bases unmatched to any gene: 6. Germline V lookup: CDR1 DFQATT, CDR2 SNEGSKA (reference sequence). CDR3: CSATGTSGRASYEQYF. DNA of the CDR3: TGCAGTGCAACCGGGACTAGCGGGAGGGCTTCCTACGAGCAGTACTTC.

The chain combines TRBV7-2 with TRBJ2-4; possible D gene TRBD2, 6 bases. There are 16 residues in the CDR3. Deletions cut 1 base from V and 1 base from J, with 11 bases between. Germline CDR1 reads SGHTA; CDR2 reads FQGNSA. CDR3 region: CASSLGGGAAKNIQYF. CDR3 in DNA: TGTGCCAGCAGCTTAGGAGGAGGGGCGGCCAAAAACATTCAGTACTTC.

This clonotype was counted between two and nine times. The CDR3 bases are TGTGCCAGTAGGGACGGAGGAAACACTGAAGCTTTCTTT. Amino acids: CASRDGGNTEAFF. The chain recombines TRBV19 with TRBJ1-1; no definite D call. Germline V gives CDR1 LNHDA, CDR2 SQIVND (reference sequence). The CDR3 has 13 amino acids. Trimming removed 6 bases from V and 2 bases from J, with 10 bases in between.